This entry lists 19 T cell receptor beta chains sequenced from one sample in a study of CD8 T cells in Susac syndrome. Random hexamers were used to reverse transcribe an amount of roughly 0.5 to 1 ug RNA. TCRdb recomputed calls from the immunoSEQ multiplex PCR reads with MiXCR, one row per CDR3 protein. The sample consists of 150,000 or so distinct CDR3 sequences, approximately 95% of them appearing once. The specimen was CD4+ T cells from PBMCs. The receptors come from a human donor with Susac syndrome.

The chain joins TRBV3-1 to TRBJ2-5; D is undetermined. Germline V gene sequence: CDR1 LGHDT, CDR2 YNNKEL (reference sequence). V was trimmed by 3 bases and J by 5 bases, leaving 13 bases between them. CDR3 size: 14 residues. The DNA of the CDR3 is TGTGCCAGCAGCCACGGTGCAACTCGGGAGACCCAGTACTTC. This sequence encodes CASSHGATRETQYF.

The DNA of the CDR3 is TGCAGTGCTAGAATCGGGGGCCTTCAAGATACGCAGTATTTT. Translating gives CSARIGGLQDTQYF. The rearrangement uses TRBV20-1 and TRBJ2-3; either TRBD1 or TRBD2 may fit D (6 bases each). V was cut by 2 bases and J by 5 bases, with 14 bases left in between. Germline loops: CDR1 DFQATT, CDR2 SNEGSKA (reference sequence). The CDR3 is 14 amino acids.

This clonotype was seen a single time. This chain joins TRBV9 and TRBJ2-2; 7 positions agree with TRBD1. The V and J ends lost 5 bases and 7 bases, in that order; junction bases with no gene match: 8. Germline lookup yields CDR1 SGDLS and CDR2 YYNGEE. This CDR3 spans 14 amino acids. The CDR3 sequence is CASRTGRYDGELFF. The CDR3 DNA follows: TGTGCCAGCAGGACAGGGCGGTACGACGGGGAGCTGTTTTTT.

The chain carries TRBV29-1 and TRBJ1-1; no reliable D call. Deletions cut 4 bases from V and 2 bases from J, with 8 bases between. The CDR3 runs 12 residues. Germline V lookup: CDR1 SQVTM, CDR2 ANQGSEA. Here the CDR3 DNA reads TGCAGCGTTGCCCAGGCAAACACTGAAGCTTTCTTT. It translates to CSVAQANTEAFF.

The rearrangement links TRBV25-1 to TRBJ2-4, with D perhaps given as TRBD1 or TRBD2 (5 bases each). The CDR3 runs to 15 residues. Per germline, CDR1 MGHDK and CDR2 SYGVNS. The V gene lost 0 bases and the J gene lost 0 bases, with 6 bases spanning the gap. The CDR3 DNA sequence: TGTGCCAGCAGTGAATATGGGGGAGCCAAAAACATTCAGTACTTC. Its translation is CASSEYGGAKNIQYF.

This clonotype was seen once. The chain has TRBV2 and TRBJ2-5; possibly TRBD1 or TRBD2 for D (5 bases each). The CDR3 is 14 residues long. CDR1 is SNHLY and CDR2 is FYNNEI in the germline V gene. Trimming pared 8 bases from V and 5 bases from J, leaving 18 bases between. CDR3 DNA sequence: TGTGCCAGCTCAACCCGGGGCCGAAAGGAGACCCAGTACTTC. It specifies CASSTRGRKETQYF.

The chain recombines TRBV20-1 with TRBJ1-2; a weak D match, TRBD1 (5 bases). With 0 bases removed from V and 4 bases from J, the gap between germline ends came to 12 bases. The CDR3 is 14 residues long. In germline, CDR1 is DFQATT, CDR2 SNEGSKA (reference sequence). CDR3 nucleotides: TGCAGTGCTAGAGACAGGGAGGGAGGCTATGGCTACACCTTC. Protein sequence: CSARDREGGYGYTF.

The CDR3 sequence is CASGRRAGSLNTEAFF. CDR3 nucleotide sequence: TGTGCTAGTGGTCGGAGGGCAGGGTCCTTGAACACTGAAGCTTTCTTT. The chain carries TRBV12-5 and TRBJ1-1, with D perhaps matching TRBD1 (5 bases). With 5 bases removed from V and 0 bases from J, the gap between germline ends came to 16 bases. CDR3 length: 16 amino acids. Germline V gives CDR1 LGHNT, CDR2 FRNRAP. Filled out from reference TRBV12-5 and TRBJ1-1, the complete variable domain reads DARVTQTPRHKVTEMGQEVTMRCQPILGHNTVFWYRQTMMQGLELLAYFRNRAPLDDSGMPKDRFSAEMPDATLATLKIQPSEPRDSAVYFCASGRRAGSLNTEAFFGQGTRLTVV.

CDR3 residues: CSASSQLQETQYF. The CDR3 DNA reads TGCAGTGCTAGTAGCCAGCTCCAAGAGACCCAGTACTTC. The J gene is TRBJ2-5, the V gene TRBV20-1; unclear D gene. This CDR3 has 13 residues. Looked up from germline, CDR1 is DFQATT and CDR2 is SNEGSKA (reference sequence). With 3 bases removed from V and 1 base from J, the gap between germline ends came to 9 bases.

The CDR3 DNA reads TGCAGCGTTGTCCACAGCATGAACACTGAAGCTTTCTTT. It is translated as CSVVHSMNTEAFF. This sequence joins TRBV29-1 and TRBJ1-1; D call uncertain. Between the trimmed V and J ends, which lost 4 bases and 0 bases, there was a span of 9 bases. The CDR3 spans 13 residues. CDR1 and CDR2 from the germline V gene are SQVTM and ANQGSEA.

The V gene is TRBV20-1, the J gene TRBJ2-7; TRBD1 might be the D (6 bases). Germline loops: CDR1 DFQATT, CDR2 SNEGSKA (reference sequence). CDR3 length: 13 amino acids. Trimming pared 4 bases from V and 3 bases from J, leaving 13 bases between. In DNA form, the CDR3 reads TGCAGTGCTACGAGGACAGCAGGCTACGAGCAGTACTTC. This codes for CSATRTAGYEQYF.

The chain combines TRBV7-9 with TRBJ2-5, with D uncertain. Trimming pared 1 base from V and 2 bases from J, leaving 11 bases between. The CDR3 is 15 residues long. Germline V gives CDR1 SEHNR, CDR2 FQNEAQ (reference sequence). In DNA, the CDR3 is TGTGCCAGCAGCTTAGAGCGCACCTATCAAGAGACCCAGTACTTC. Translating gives CASSLERTYQETQYF.

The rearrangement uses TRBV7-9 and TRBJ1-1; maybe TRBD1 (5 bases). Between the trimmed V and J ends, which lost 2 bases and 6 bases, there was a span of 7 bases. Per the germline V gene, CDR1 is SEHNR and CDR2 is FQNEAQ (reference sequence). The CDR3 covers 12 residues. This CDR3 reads CASSLRGAEAFF. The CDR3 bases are TGTGCCAGCAGCTTAAGAGGGGCTGAAGCTTTCTTT.

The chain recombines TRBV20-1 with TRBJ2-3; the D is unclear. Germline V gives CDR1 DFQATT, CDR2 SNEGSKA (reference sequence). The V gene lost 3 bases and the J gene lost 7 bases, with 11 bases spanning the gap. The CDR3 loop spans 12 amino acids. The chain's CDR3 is CSASKLRNTQYF. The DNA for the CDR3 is TGCAGTGCTAGCAAACTTCGAAATACGCAGTATTTT.

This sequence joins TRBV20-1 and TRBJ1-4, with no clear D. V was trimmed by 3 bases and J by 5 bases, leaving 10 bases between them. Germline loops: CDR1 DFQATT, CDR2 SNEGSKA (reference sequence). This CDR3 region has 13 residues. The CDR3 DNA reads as TGCAGTGCTAGTGGGCCGAAGAATGAAAAACTGTTTTTT. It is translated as CSASGPKNEKLFF.

The CDR3 DNA is TGCAGTGCCAGGGGGGGACAGGGGAGCAATCAGCCCCAGCATTTT. Residues: CSARGGQGSNQPQHF. V gene TRBV20-1 combines with J gene TRBJ1-5; 10 bases are shared with TRBD1. This CDR3 has 15 residues. Per germline, CDR1 DFQATT and CDR2 SNEGSKA (reference sequence). With V trimmed by 6 bases and J by 1 base, 6 bases remained unmatched.

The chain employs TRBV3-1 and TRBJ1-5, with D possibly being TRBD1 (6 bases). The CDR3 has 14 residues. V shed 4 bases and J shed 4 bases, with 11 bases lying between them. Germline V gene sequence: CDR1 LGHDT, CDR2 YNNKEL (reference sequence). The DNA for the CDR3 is TGTGCCAGCAGCCGAACAGGGCAGAATCAGCCCCAGCATTTT. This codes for CASSRTGQNQPQHF.

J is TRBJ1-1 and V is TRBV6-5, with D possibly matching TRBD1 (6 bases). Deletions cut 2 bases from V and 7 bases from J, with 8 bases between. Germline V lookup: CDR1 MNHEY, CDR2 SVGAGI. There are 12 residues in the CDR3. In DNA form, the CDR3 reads TGTGCCAGCAGTTACAGAGGGGGTGAAGCTTTCTTT. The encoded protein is CASSYRGGEAFF.

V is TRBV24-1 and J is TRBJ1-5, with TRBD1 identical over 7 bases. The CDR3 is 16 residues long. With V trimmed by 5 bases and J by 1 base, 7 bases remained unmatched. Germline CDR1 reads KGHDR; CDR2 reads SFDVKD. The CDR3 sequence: CATSALPGQSNQPQHF. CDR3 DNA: TGTGCCACCAGTGCCCTACCGGGACAGAGCAATCAGCCCCAGCATTTT.